The 21 T cell receptor beta chains below come from one sample, sequenced in a study of control samples from healthy donors and cancer patients. Assay used: immunoSEQ multiplex PCR; TCRdb lists only in-frame clones, some missing. The sample lists about 150,000 clones; 75% to 95% were seen once. Sequencing was carried out using blood. The receptors originated from a woman aged 40 to 49 in good health.

The V call is TRBV18, the J call TRBJ2-1; TRBD1 is a possible D gene (5 bases). The length of the CDR3 is 14 residues. Trimming cost V 3 bases and J 5 bases, with 11 bases left between them. Germline CDR1 reads KGHSH; CDR2 reads LQKENI. For the CDR3, the DNA is TGTGCCAGCTCACCGACAGTTTCGGACAATGAGCAGTTCTTC. Amino acid sequence: CASSPTVSDNEQFF. Full variable domain (outside the CDR3, taken from reference TRBV18 and TRBJ2-1): NAGVMQNPRHLVRRRGQEARLRCSPMKGHSHVYWYRQLPEEGLKFMVYLQKENIIDESGMPKERFSAEFPKEGPSILRIQQVVRGDSAAYFCASSPTVSDNEQFFGPGTRLTVL.

The sample holds one count of this clone. The rearrangement uses TRBV5-1 and TRBJ2-3; TRBD2 matches at 12 bases. The CDR3 length is 15 residues. J gave up 2 bases and V 5 bases, and 3 bases lay outside the gene matches. Germline-derived CDR1 and CDR2 are SGHRS and YFSETQ. CDR3 DNA: TGCGCCAGCAGGACTAGCGGGGGTGTCACAGATACGCAGTATTTT. It yields the protein CASRTSGGVTDTQYF.

CDR3 nucleotides: TGTGCCAGCAGTGAATATTTCGGGGAGTTGAACACTGAAGCTTTCTTT. As protein: CASSEYFGELNTEAFF. The J gene is TRBJ1-1, the V gene TRBV25-1; no reliable D call. Germline loops: CDR1 MGHDK, CDR2 SYGVNS. This CDR3 is built from 16 residues. V was shortened by 0 bases and J by 0 bases, with 11 bases between the two germline ends.

The chain recombines TRBV5-1 with TRBJ2-1, with 8 bases matching TRBD1. Germline CDR1 SGHRS, CDR2 YFSETQ. The J segment lost 10 bases and the V segment lost 4 bases, leaving 4 bases of the junction unmatched. The CDR3 sequence is 12 residues long. The CDR3 reads CASSEDRDEQFF. The CDR3 DNA is TGCGCCAGCAGCGAGGACAGGGACGAGCAGTTCTTC. Full variable domain (rest looked up from reference TRBV5-1 and TRBJ2-1): KAGVTQTPRYLIKTRGQQVTLSCSPISGHRSVSWYQQTPGQGLQFLFEYFSETQRNKGNFPGRFSGRQFSNSRSEMNVSTLELGDSALYLCASSEDRDEQFFGPGTRLTVL.

The chain links TRBV18 to TRBJ1-3, with D unclear. The germline V gene has CDR1 KGHSH and CDR2 LQKENI. V lost 3 bases and J 4 bases, leaving 16 bases between the germline ends. The CDR3 loop spans 16 amino acids. The DNA of the CDR3 is TGTGCCAGCTCACCGGCCGGGTCAGCATCCGGAAACACCATATATTTT. It codes for CASSPAGSASGNTIYF.

J is TRBJ2-7 and V is TRBV7-9; D is unclear. The germline gives CDR1 SEHNR, CDR2 FQNEAQ (reference sequence). The CDR3 is 16 residues long. The V end was cut by 3 bases, the J end by 1 base, with 16 bases between. The CDR3 here is CASSLSISSPSYEQYF. The CDR3 bases are TGTGCCAGCAGCTTGTCAATATCCTCACCTTCCTACGAGCAGTACTTC.

The chain joins TRBV11-3 to TRBJ1-4; no clear D. The CDR3 runs 18 residues. The germline V gene encodes CDR1 SGHNT and CDR2 YENEEA. V dropped 6 bases and J dropped 0 bases, with 20 bases sitting between them. The CDR3 coding sequence is TGTGCCAGCAGGAGGGTGCGTAATCAGGTTGCAACTAATGAAAAACTGTTTTTT. Its translation is CASRRVRNQVATNEKLFF.

V is TRBV6-5 and J is TRBJ1-6; D is uncertain. V shed 4 bases and J shed 5 bases, with 6 bases lying between them. The CDR3 runs to 13 residues. CDR1 MNHEY and CDR2 SVGAGI come from the germline V gene. CDR3 sequence: CASSSTHNSPLHF. As DNA, the CDR3 is TGTGCCAGCAGTTCCACGCATAATTCACCCCTCCACTTT.

The DNA of the CDR3 is TGTGCCAGCAGTTTCGCAGGGGGCACTGAAGCTTTCTTT. It encodes CASSFAGGTEAFF. V gene TRBV12-3 or TRBV12-4 combines with J gene TRBJ1-1; TRBD1 matches at 7 bases. The CDR3 has 13 residues. V lost 3 bases to trimming and J lost 4 bases; unmatched junction nucleotides: 2.

The chain combines TRBV7-9 with TRBJ1-6, with a weak D call TRBD1 (5 bases). The CDR3 length is 14 residues. Deletions cut 5 bases from V and 8 bases from J, with 13 bases between. Germline CDR1 SEHNR, CDR2 FQNEAQ (reference sequence). The CDR3 is CASSGRDGHSPLHF. The CDR3 DNA follows: TGTGCCAGCAGCGGCCGGGACGGGCATTCACCCCTCCACTTT.

This clone was recorded a few times. Distinct nucleotide sequences in the sample also encode this CDR3. The V gene is TRBV4-2, the J gene TRBJ2-2; TRBD2 agrees at 8 bases. Germline V lookup: CDR1 LGHNA, CDR2 YNFKEQ. This CDR3 has 14 amino acids. V was pared by 1 base and J by 7 bases, with 2 bases of the junction left unmatched. CDR3 region: CASSQVTSGGELFF. The DNA of the CDR3 is TGTGCCAGCAGCCAAGTCACTAGCGGCGGGGAGCTGTTTTTT.

The gene calls are TRBV10-3 and TRBJ2-6; possibly TRBD2 for D (5 bases). Per germline, CDR1 ENHRY and CDR2 SYGVKD. This CDR3 contains 14 residues. V shed 7 bases and J shed 1 base, with 8 bases lying between them. The CDR3 is CAITRGSGANVLTF. In DNA, the CDR3 is TGTGCCATCACCCGAGGGTCTGGGGCCAACGTCCTGACTTTC.

V gene TRBV6-4 combines with J gene TRBJ2-5, with D uncertain. Germline CDR1 MRHNA, CDR2 SNTAGT. The CDR3 loop spans 16 amino acids. The germline V and J ends were trimmed by 10 bases and 2 bases, with 23 bases remaining between them. The CDR3 region is CATAHYPRHQQETQYF. In nucleotides, the CDR3 is TGTGCCACCGCCCACTACCCCAGACACCAACAAGAGACCCAGTACTTC.

V usage is TRBV2 and J usage is TRBJ2-7, with 7 nucleotides matching TRBD1. CDR1 SNHLY and CDR2 FYNNEI come from the germline V gene. Trimming removed 1 base from V and 2 bases from J; junction bases left unmatched: 5. This CDR3 contains 15 residues. CDR3 region: CASSEEQGIPYEQYF. The CDR3 nucleotides are TGTGCCAGCAGTGAAGAACAGGGGATCCCCTACGAGCAGTACTTC.

The chain couples TRBV7-9 to TRBJ1-2, with 7 bases lining up with TRBD1. From germline, CDR1 is SEHNR and CDR2 FQNEAQ (reference sequence). J lost 4 bases, V lost 5 bases, and 4 bases had no gene match. CDR3 length: 13 residues. The CDR3 loop is CASSRRDSYGYTF. CDR3 in DNA: TGTGCCAGCAGCCGCCGGGACAGCTATGGCTACACCTTC.

This clone was seen only a few times. The rearrangement uses TRBV4-2 and TRBJ1-2; no firm D call. The CDR3 has 15 residues. Trimming left V 5 bases short and J 7 bases short, with 20 bases between. CDR1 and CDR2 from the germline V gene are LGHNA and YNFKEQ. The CDR3 coding sequence is TGTGCCAGCAGCGACCCGGACGGGTGGGTCGGTGGCTACACCTTC. It yields the protein CASSDPDGWVGGYTF.

The chain carries TRBV10-3 and TRBJ2-3; 10 bases map to TRBD2. Per germline, CDR1 ENHRY and CDR2 SYGVKD. The ends lost 6 bases at V and 5 bases at J; junction bases unmatched: 5. There are 14 residues in the CDR3. The CDR3 region has the DNA TGTGCCATCAGGACTAGCGGGCGGGGAGATACGCAGTATTTT. Translated: CAIRTSGRGDTQYF.

This clone came up once. The chain uses TRBV15 and TRBJ1-2; weak D call: TRBD1 (5 bases). CDR3 length: 15 amino acids. Germline assignment: CDR1 LNHNV and CDR2 YYDKDF (reference sequence). Trimming removed 5 bases at V and 4 bases at J, with 17 bases between. The chain's CDR3 is CATSSPGGWSYGYTF. The DNA for the CDR3 is TGTGCCACCAGCTCCCCGGGGGGTTGGAGCTATGGCTACACCTTC.

The gene calls are TRBV5-1 and TRBJ1-2, with D tentatively TRBD1 (5 bases). The germline gives CDR1 SGHRS, CDR2 YFSETQ. The CDR3 runs to 13 residues. Deletions cut 4 bases from V and 4 bases from J, with 11 bases between. In DNA form, the CDR3 reads TGCGCCAGCAGCCCAGGGATCATCTATGGCTACACCTTC. It is translated as CASSPGIIYGYTF.

The genes are TRBV29-1 and TRBJ1-1; D gene uncertain. V lost 7 bases and J lost 1, with 4 bases in between. Germline CDR1 and CDR2: SQVTM and ANQGSEA. The CDR3 is 10 amino acids. The CDR3 protein is CSGENTEAFF. The CDR3 region has the DNA TGCAGCGGAGAGAACACTGAAGCTTTCTTT.

The chain combines TRBV13 with TRBJ1-2; 7 bases agree with TRBD1. The length of the CDR3 is 13 residues. Trimming removed 5 bases from V and 10 bases from J; junction bases left unmatched: 10. Germline assignment: CDR1 PRHDT and CDR2 FYEKMQ (reference sequence). In nucleotides, the CDR3 is TGTGCCAGCAGCCCACGGACAGGTCCAGACTACACCTTC. Protein sequence: CASSPRTGPDYTF. Based on the CDR3 plus reference TRBV13 and TRBJ1-2, the full variable domain is AAGVIQSPRHLIKEKRETATLKCYPIPRHDTVYWYQQGPGQDPQFLISFYEKMQSDKGSIPDRFSAQQFSDYHSELNMSSLELGDSALYFCASSPRTGPDYTFGSGTRLTVV.